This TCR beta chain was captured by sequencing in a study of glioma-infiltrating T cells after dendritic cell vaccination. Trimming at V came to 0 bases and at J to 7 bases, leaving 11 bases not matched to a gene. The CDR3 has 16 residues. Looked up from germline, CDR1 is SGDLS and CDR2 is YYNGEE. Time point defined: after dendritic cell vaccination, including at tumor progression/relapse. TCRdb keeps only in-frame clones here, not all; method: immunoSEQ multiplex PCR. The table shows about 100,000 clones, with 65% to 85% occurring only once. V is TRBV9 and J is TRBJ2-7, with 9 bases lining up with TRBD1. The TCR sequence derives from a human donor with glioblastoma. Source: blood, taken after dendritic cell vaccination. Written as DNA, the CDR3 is TGTGCCAGCAGCGTAGCCCCGGGACAGGGAAGTATGGAGCAGTACTTC. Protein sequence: CASSVAPGQGSMEQYF.